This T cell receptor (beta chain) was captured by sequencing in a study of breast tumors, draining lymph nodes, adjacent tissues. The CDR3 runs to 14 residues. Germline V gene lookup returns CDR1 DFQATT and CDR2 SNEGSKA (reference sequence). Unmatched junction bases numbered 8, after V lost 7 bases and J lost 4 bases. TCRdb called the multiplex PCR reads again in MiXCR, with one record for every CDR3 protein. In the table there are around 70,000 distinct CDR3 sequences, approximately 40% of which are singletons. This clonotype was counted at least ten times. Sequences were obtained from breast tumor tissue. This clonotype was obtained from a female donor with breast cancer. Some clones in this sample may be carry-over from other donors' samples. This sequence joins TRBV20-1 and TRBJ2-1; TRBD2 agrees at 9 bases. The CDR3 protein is CSVRLAVGYNEQFF. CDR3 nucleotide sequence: TGCAGTGTTCGACTAGCGGTGGGTTACAATGAGCAGTTCTTC.